In this sample, the clone carrying this T cell receptor (beta chain) turned up many times. This specimen comes from a study of human T cells and chemical hapten exposure. Individual cDNA molecules received unique molecular identifiers in the library. Per the original data handling: TCRs per sample had a median of around 96,000 and ranged from roughly 20,000 to 690,600. TCRdb independently ran MiXCR on the RACE reads; one entry per CDR3 protein. These V and J calls originate from TCRdb's pipeline instead of the authors' own analysis. Of tens of thousands of distinct CDR3 sequences in the sample, over 3.5% were seen once. Noted time point: healthy volunteer bleed at 2 weeks. Before extraction, the whole blood was not fractionated, and total RNA was taken from it. Trimming took 2 bases from V and 6 from J, leaving 11 bases between them. Germline V gene data show CDR1 as LNHNV and CDR2 as YYDKDF (reference sequence). The CDR3 sequence is 15 residues long.

The clonotype originates from a female donor in good health. Some clones in this sample may be carry-over from other donors' samples. Sequenced input: whole blood. The rearrangement joins TRBV15 to TRBJ2-6; D remains unclear. Written as DNA, the CDR3 is TGTGCCACCAGCAGATTGGACCGCTCGGCCAACGTCCTGACTTTC. It yields the protein CATSRLDRSANVLTF.